This T cell receptor (beta chain) was obtained from a study of cytomegalovirus exposure and HLA in healthy donors. In regard to this clone: Mismatch with germline at one junction end may stem from a read error.

Primers included in the PCR were 60 Vbeta and 13 Jbeta primers. The assay was immunoSEQ multiplex PCR, and TCRdb's table has in-frame clones only and misses some. The sample has 110,000 to 150,000 clones, 80% seen once. The CDR3 is 12 amino acids. Per germline, CDR1 MNHEY and CDR2 SMNVEV (reference sequence). The chain carries TRBV27 and TRBJ2-7; 7 nucleotides match TRBD2. What was sequenced was PBMCs. The sequence was collected from a male donor in good health and CMV-seropositive. The CDR3 DNA is TGCGGCGTGGGGAGGGCCCCCTACGAGCAGTACTTC. Translation gives CGVGRAPYEQYF.